This T cell receptor (beta chain) was sequenced for a study of CD8 T cells in ankylosing spondylitis. General study findings and limits: Characteristic, it appeared, of ankylosing spondylitis blood was a TCR beta motif of about eight highly homologous variants. The authors found the disease-linked clones to be CD8+ and relatively rare in peripheral blood.

Per germline, CDR1 MDHEN and CDR2 SYDVKM. CDR3 length: 16 amino acids. Trimming took off 3 bases at V and 4 bases at J, with 18 bases between the two ends. Making the TCR beta libraries involved quantitative 5'-RACE with molecular barcodes. TCRdb re-analysed the 5' RACE reads in MiXCR, keeping a single row per CDR3 protein. The table includes under 950,000 distinct CDR3 sequences, around 20% detected once. Details on this clonotype: What it binds is unknown.

This sequence originates from a male donor with ankylosing spondylitis. The sequenced material came from blood, either unsorted or a sorted T cell fraction (not recorded which). The chain is built from TRBV28 and TRBJ1-1, with a possible D match to TRBD1 (6 bases). CDR3 sequence reads: CASSLGTRGGSTEAFF. For the CDR3, the DNA is TGTGCCAGCAGTTTGGGAACCCGAGGGGGGAGCACTGAAGCTTTCTTT.